This T cell receptor beta chain was recorded in a study of blood T cells in healthy people across ages. General study findings and limits: Lack of knowledge of donor CMV status possibly confounded expanded clonotype changes.

A second about 7 to 12 cycle PCR used barcoded and J-beta primers. MiXCR was run by TCRdb on the 5' RACE reads, yielding one entry per CDR3 protein. The repertoire holds about 680,000 distinct CDR3 sequences, with 49% as singletons. This clonotype was observed a handful of times. Its target is unknown. V lost 6 bases to trimming and J lost 3 bases, with 11 bases between them. The CDR3 is made up of 13 amino acids. Germline assignment: CDR1 SEHNR and CDR2 FQNEAQ (reference sequence). This TCR derives from a woman in her sixties or seventies in good health. The chain links TRBV7-9 to TRBJ1-2, with a weak D call TRBD1 (6 bases). Material: blood. CDR3 sequence reads: CASSERGYYGYTF. CDR3 bases: TGTGCCAGCAGTGAGAGGGGGTACTATGGCTACACCTTC.